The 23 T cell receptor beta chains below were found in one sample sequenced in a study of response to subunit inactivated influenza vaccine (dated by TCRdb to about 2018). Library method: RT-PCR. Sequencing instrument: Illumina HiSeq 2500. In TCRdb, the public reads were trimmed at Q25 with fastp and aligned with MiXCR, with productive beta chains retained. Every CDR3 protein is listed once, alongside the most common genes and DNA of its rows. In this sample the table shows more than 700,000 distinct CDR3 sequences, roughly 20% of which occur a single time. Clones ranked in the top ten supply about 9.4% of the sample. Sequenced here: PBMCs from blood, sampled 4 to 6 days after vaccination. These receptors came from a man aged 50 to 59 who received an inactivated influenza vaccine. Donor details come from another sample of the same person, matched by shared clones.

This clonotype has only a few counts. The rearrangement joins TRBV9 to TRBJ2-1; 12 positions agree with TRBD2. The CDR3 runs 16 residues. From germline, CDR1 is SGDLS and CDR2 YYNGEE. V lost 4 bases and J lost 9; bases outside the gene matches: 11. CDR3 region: CASSKRTSGVYLEQFF. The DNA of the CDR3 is TGTGCCAGCAGCAAACGGACTAGCGGGGTCTATCTTGAGCAGTTCTTC.

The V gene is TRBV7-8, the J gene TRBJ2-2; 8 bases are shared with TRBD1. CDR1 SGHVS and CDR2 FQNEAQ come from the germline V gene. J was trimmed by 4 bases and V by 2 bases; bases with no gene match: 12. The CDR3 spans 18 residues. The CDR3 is CASSLLVVVTGGTGELFF. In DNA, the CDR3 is TGTGCCAGCAGCTTACTTGTCGTAGTTACAGGGGGCACCGGGGAGCTGTTTTTT.

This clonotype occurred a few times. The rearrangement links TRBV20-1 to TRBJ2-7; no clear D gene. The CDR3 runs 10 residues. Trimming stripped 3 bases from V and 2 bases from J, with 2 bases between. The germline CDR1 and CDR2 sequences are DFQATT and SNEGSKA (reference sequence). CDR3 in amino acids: CSASTYEQYF. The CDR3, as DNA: TGCAGTGCTAGCACCTACGAGCAGTACTTC.

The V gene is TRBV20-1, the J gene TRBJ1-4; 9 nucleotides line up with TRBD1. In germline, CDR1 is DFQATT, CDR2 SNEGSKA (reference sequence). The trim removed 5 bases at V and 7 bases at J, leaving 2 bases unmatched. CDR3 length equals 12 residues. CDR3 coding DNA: TGCAGTGCTCTGGACAGGGGTGAAAAACTGTTTTTT. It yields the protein CSALDRGEKLFF.

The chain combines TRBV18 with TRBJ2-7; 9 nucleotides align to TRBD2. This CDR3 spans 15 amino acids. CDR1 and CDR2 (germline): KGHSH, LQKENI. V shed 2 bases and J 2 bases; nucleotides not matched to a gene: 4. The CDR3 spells CASSPVTSGPYEQYF. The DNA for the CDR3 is TGTGCCAGCTCACCAGTGACTAGCGGCCCCTACGAGCAGTACTTC. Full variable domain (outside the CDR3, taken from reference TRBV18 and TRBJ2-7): NAGVMQNPRHLVRRRGQEARLRCSPMKGHSHVYWYRQLPEEGLKFMVYLQKENIIDESGMPKERFSAEFPKEGPSILRIQQVVRGDSAAYFCASSPVTSGPYEQYFGPGTRLTVT.

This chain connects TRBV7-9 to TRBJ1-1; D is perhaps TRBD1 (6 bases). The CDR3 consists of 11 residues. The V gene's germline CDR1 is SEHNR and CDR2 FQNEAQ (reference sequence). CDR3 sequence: CGALTGLEAFF. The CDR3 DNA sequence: TGTGGGGCGCTTACAGGGTTAGAAGCTTTCTTT.

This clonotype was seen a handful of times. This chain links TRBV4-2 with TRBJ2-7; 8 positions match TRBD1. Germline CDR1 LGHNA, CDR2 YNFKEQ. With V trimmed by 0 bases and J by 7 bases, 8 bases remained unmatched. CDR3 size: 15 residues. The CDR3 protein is CASSQDGGQAREQYF. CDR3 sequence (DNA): TGTGCCAGCAGCCAAGATGGGGGACAGGCGAGGGAGCAGTACTTC.

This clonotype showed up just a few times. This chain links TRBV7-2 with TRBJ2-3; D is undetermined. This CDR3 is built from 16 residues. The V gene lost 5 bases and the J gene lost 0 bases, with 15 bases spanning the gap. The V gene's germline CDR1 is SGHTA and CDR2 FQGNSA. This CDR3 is CASSPIWPYSTDTQYF. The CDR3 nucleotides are TGTGCCAGCAGCCCTATTTGGCCTTACAGCACAGATACGCAGTATTTT.

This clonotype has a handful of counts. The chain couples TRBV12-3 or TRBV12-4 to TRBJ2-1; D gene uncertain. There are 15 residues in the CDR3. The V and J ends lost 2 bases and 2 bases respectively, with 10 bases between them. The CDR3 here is CASSLSPGAYNEQFF. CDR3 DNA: TGTGCCAGCAGTTTAAGCCCAGGAGCCTACAATGAGCAGTTCTTC.

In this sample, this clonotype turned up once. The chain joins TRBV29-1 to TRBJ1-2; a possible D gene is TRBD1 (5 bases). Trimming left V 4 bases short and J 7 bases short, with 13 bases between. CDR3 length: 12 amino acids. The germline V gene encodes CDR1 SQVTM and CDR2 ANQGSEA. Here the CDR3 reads CSVVKGFGGYTF. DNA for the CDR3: TGCAGCGTTGTTAAGGGGTTTGGTGGCTACACCTTC.

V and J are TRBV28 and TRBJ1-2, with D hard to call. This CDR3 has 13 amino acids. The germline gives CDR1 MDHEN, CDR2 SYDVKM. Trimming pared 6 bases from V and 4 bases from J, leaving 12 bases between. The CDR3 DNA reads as TGTGCCAGCAGAAAGGAGGCCCTCTATGGCTACACCTTC. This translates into CASRKEALYGYTF.

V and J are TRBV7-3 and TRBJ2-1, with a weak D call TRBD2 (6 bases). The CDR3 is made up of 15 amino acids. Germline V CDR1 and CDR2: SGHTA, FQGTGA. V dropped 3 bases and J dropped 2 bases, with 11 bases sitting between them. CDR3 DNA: TGTGCCAGCAGCTTTGGGACTTATGCCTACAATGAGCAGTTCTTC. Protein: CASSFGTYAYNEQFF.

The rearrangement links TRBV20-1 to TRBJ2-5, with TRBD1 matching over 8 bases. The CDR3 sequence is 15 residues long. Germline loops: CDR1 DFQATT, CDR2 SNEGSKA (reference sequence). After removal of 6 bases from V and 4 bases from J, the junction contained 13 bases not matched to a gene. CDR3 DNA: TGCAGTGCCCCGCCGGACAGGGTCCGAGGAGAGACCCAGTACTTC. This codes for CSAPPDRVRGETQYF.

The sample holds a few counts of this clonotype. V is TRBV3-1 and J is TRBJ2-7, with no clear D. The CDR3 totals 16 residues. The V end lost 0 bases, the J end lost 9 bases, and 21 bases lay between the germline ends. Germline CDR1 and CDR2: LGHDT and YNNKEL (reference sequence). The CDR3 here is CASSQDWRHTGSGQYF. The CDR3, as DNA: TGTGCCAGCAGCCAAGATTGGAGACACACCGGTTCGGGGCAGTACTTC.

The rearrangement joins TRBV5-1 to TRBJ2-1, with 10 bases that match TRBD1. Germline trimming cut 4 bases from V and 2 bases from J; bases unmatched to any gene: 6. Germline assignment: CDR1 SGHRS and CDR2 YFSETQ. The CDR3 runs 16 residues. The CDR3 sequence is CASSKGQGRTYNEQFF. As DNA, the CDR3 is TGCGCCAGCAGCAAGGGACAGGGGAGAACCTACAATGAGCAGTTCTTC.

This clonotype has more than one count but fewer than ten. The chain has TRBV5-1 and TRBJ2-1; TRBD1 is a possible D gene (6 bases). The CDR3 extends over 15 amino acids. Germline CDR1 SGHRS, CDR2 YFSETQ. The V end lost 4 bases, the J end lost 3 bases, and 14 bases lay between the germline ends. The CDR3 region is CASSPSGESYNEQFF. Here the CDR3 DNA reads TGCGCCAGCAGCCCGTCAGGGGAGAGCTACAATGAGCAGTTCTTC.

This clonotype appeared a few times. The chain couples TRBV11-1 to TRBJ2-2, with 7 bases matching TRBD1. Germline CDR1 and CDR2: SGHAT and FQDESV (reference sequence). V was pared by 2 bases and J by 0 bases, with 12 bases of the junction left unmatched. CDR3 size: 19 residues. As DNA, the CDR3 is TGTGCCAGCAGCTTACAATCCCGGGACAGCCCTACGAACACCGGGGAGCTGTTTTTT. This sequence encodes CASSLQSRDSPTNTGELFF.

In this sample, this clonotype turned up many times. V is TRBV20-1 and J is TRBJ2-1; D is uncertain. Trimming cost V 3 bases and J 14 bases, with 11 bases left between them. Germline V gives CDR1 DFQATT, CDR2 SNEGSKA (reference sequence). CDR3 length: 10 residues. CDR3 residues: CSASPAFEFF. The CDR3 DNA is TGCAGTGCTAGCCCGGCTTTTGAGTTCTTC.

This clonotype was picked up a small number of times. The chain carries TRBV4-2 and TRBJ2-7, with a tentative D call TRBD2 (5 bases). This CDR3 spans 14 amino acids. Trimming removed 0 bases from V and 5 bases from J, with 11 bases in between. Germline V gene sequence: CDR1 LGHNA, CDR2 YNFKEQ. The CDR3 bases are TGTGCCAGCAGCCAAGAAGGTGCCGGGAACGAGCAGTACTTC. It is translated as CASSQEGAGNEQYF.

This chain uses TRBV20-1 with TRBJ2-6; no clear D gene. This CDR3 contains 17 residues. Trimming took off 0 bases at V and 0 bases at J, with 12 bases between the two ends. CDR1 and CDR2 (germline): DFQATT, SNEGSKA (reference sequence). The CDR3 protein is CSARDGREPSGANVLTF. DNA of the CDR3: TGCAGTGCTAGAGATGGAAGAGAGCCCTCTGGGGCCAACGTCCTGACTTTC.

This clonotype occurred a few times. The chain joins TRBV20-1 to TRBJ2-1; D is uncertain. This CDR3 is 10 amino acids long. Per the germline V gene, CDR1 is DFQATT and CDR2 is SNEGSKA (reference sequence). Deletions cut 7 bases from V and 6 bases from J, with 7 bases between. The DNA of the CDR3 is TGCAGTGTTCTTGCCAATGAGCAGTTCTTC. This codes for CSVLANEQFF.

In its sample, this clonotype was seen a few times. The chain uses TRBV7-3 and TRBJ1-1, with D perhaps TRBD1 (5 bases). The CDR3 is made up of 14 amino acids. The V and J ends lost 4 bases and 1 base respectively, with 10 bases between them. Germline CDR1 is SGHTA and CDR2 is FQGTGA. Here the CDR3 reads CASSWDGENTEAFF. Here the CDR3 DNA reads TGTGCCAGCAGCTGGGACGGGGAGAACACTGAAGCTTTCTTT.

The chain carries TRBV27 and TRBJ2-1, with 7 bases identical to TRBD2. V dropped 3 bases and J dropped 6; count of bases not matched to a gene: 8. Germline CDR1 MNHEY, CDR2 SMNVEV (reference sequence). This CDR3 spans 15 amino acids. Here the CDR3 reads CASSFTGGRTNEQFF. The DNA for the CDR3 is TGTGCCAGCAGTTTCACGGGAGGCCGGACCAATGAGCAGTTCTTC.